A single sample gave rise to the 6 T cell receptor beta chains below, sequenced in a study of cytomegalovirus exposure and HLA in healthy donors. Sequenced by immunoSEQ multiplex PCR; TCRdb stores in-frame clones only, minus some. The repertoire holds approximately 220,000 clones, with 65% to 85% as singletons. The material sequenced was PBMCs. The receptors were sampled from a woman in her thirties in good health and CMV-seropositive.

In this sample, this clone turned up many times. The chain has TRBV6-4 and TRBJ2-6; D is unresolved. Germline CDR1 reads MRHNA; CDR2 reads SNTAGT. The length of the CDR3 is 14 residues. Trimming left V 2 bases short and J 0 bases short, with 2 bases between. The CDR3 DNA reads as TGTGCCAGCAGTGACGGCTCTGGGGCCAACGTCCTGACTTTC. The encoded protein is CASSDGSGANVLTF.

This rearrangement joins TRBV5-1 to TRBJ1-2; tentatively, D is TRBD1 (6 bases). This CDR3 has 14 amino acids. The V end was cut by 6 bases, the J end by 5 bases, with 17 bases between. Germline V lookup: CDR1 SGHRS, CDR2 YFSETQ. The CDR3 protein is CASTPTGEGYGYTF. In DNA, the CDR3 is TGCGCCAGCACCCCGACAGGTGAGGGGTATGGCTACACCTTC.

This clone appeared a single time. The V and J genes are TRBV7-2 and TRBJ2-7; 10 bases agree with TRBD1. The CDR3 covers 14 residues. J was trimmed by 6 bases and V by 5 bases; bases with no gene match: 7. Germline lookup yields CDR1 SGHTA and CDR2 FQGNSA. CDR3 DNA sequence: TGTGCCAGCAGCCCGCGGGACAGGGGACCCGAGCAGTACTTC. It encodes CASSPRDRGPEQYF. Full variable domain (outside the CDR3, taken from reference TRBV7-2 and TRBJ2-7): GAGVSQSPSNKVTEKGKDVELRCDPISGHTALYWYRQSLGQGLEFLIYFQGNSAPDKSGLPSDRFSAERTGGSVSTLTIQRTQQEDSAVYLCASSPRDRGPEQYFGPGTRLTVT.

The chain is built from TRBV29-1 and TRBJ2-5, with D unclear. The germline CDR1 and CDR2 sequences are SQVTM and ANQGSEA. The CDR3 runs 11 residues. Between the trimmed V and J ends, which lost 2 bases and 5 bases, there was a span of 6 bases. The CDR3: CSVEKSETQYF. For the CDR3, the DNA is TGCAGCGTTGAAAAGTCCGAGACCCAGTACTTC.

This chain connects TRBV28 to TRBJ1-1; D is perhaps TRBD1 (5 bases). Trimming cost V 3 bases and J 3 bases, with 8 bases left between them. There are 13 residues in the CDR3. Germline CDR1 and CDR2: MDHEN and SYDVKM. CDR3 coding DNA: TGTGCCAGCAGTTTTTGGGGGGACACTGAAGCTTTCTTT. Protein product: CASSFWGDTEAFF.

The chain couples TRBV4-1 to TRBJ2-7; TRBD2 agrees at 9 bases. The CDR3 covers 16 residues. The germline gives CDR1 MGHRA, CDR2 YSYEKL. V gave up 3 bases and J gave up 4 bases; unmatched junction bases: 10. CDR3 coding DNA: TGCGCCAGCAGCCATTACAGCGGGAGGCCTCCATACGAGCAGTACTTC. This translates into CASSHYSGRPPYEQYF.